Following are 31 T cell receptor beta chains from one sample sequenced in a study of blood T cells in healthy people across ages. Together with a sample-barcoded 5' primer, a J-beta primer mix was included in a second PCR lasting roughly 6 to 12 cycles. Each CDR3 protein is one row after TCRdb ran MiXCR on the 5' RACE reads. This sample carries hundreds of thousands of distinct CDR3 sequences, approximately 49% of them seen once, and the ten largest clones take under 35%. The sequencing input was blood. The receptors stem from an older woman in good health.

The chain joins TRBV28 to TRBJ2-3; 12 nucleotides agree with TRBD2. With V trimmed by 3 bases and J by 4 bases, 17 bases remained unmatched. This CDR3 contains 20 residues. Per germline, CDR1 MDHEN and CDR2 SYDVKM. In DNA, the CDR3 is TGTGCCAGCAGTTTCAAGTACTTGATACTAGCGGGAGGTGACGCAGATACGCAGTATTTT. Translated, it gives CASSFKYLILAGGDADTQYF.

This clonotype occurred a few times. V and J are TRBV6-6 and TRBJ2-1; TRBD2 matches at 10 bases. The CDR3 sequence is 15 residues long. With V trimmed by 10 bases and J by 7 bases, 13 bases remained unmatched. Germline lookup yields CDR1 MNHNY and CDR2 SVGAGI (reference sequence). Here the CDR3 reads CATVPGLAYYNEQFF. CDR3 coding DNA: TGTGCCACCGTTCCGGGACTAGCGTATTATAATGAGCAGTTCTTC.

The rearrangement joins TRBV7-3 to TRBJ2-5, with 10 bases lining up with TRBD2. This CDR3 contains 15 residues. CDR1 and CDR2 (germline): SGHTA, FQGTGA. With 0 bases clipped from V and 11 bases from J, the junction kept 9 bases outside the gene matches. This chain's CDR3 is CASSLTSGRSVEQYF. DNA of the CDR3: TGTGCCAGCAGCTTAACTAGCGGGAGGAGTGTGGAGCAGTACTTC. The entire variable domain, with the rest obtained from reference TRBV7-3 and TRBJ2-5, is as follows: GAGVSQTPSNKVTEKGKYVELRCDPISGHTALYWYRQSLGQGPEFLIYFQGTGAADDSGLPNDRFFAVRPEGSVSTLKIQRTERGDSAVYLCASSLTSGRSVEQYFGPGTRLLVL.

This clonotype was counted between two and nine times. This clone may be a read error of a much larger clone one base away. V and J are TRBV7-2 and TRBJ2-7; TRBD2 matches at 9 bases. The J segment lost 3 bases and the V segment lost 5 bases, leaving 5 bases of the junction unmatched. Germline V gives CDR1 SGHTA, CDR2 FQGNSA. This CDR3 comprises 14 residues. Here the CDR3 DNA reads TGTGCCAGCAGCCCGACTAGCGGCTACTACGAGCAGTACTTC. This codes for CASSPTSGYYEQYF.

This clonotype occurred once. The rearrangement uses TRBV5-1 and TRBJ2-5, with D perhaps matching TRBD2 (5 bases). Germline values: CDR1 SGHRS, CDR2 YFSETQ. Between the trimmed V and J ends, which lost 1 base and 11 bases, there was a span of 18 bases. This CDR3 region has 14 residues. The chain's CDR3 is CASSLYSRDNEQYF. CDR3 in DNA: TGCGCCAGCAGCTTGTACAGTCGGGATAATGAGCAGTACTTC.

Comments on this clonotype: The junction departs from the called germline gene at one end, perhaps through a read error. J is TRBJ2-5 and V is TRBV20-1; 7 bases are shared with TRBD1. CDR3 length: 12 residues. CDR1 DFQATT and CDR2 SNEGSKA come from the germline V gene (reference sequence). The CDR3 coding sequence is TGCAGTGCTGGAGACAGGGCTGAGACCCAGTACTTC. Its protein is CSAGDRAETQYF.

This clonotype was found many times. V and J are TRBV29-1 and TRBJ2-7, with 8 bases aligning to TRBD2. Trimming removed 6 bases from V and 0 bases from J; junction bases left unmatched: 1. Germline CDR1 SQVTM, CDR2 ANQGSEA. CDR3 length: 12 amino acids. CDR3 residues: CSVRGVSYEQYF. The CDR3 bases are TGCAGCGTGCGGGGGGTCTCCTACGAGCAGTACTTC.

This chain connects TRBV10-3 to TRBJ2-1, with TRBD1 identical over 9 bases. Trimming took 11 bases from V and 3 from J; bases not matched to a gene: 5. The CDR3 runs 13 residues. Germline-derived CDR1 and CDR2 are ENHRY and SYGVKD. CDR3 protein: CASDRGFYNEQFF. CDR3 bases: TGTGCCTCCGACAGGGGGTTCTACAATGAGCAGTTCTTC.

In this sample, this clonotype turned up many times. The V and J genes are TRBV20-1 and TRBJ2-5; weak D call: TRBD2 (5 bases). Germline lookup yields CDR1 DFQATT and CDR2 SNEGSKA (reference sequence). This CDR3 spans 15 amino acids. The V end lost 5 bases, the J end lost 0 bases, and 16 bases lay between the germline ends. This CDR3 is CSAPRAGRDQETQYF. CDR3 nucleotide sequence: TGCAGTGCTCCTCGGGCGGGCAGAGACCAAGAGACCCAGTACTTC.

V usage is TRBV2 and J usage is TRBJ1-5, with 7 bases fitting TRBD1. This CDR3 spans 14 amino acids. Germline CDR1 SNHLY, CDR2 FYNNEI. The V and J ends lost 6 bases and 5 bases, in that order; junction bases with no gene match: 7. CDR3 coding DNA: TGTGCCAGCAGGCCGACAGGGAAGGATCAGCCCCAGCATTTT. Protein sequence: CASRPTGKDQPQHF.

There are a few counts of this clonotype. The chain carries TRBV6-5 and TRBJ1-6, with D possibly matching TRBD1 (6 bases). Germline V CDR1 and CDR2: MNHEY, SVGAGI. This CDR3 is built from 18 residues. V was trimmed by 0 bases and J by 0 bases, leaving 12 bases between them. The CDR3 is CASSYSQRGSSYNSPLHF. Here the CDR3 DNA reads TGTGCCAGCAGTTACTCGCAGAGGGGGAGCTCCTATAATTCACCCCTCCACTTT.

This clonotype appeared a few times. V and J are TRBV10-3 and TRBJ2-5; no definite D call. Germline V gives CDR1 ENHRY, CDR2 SYGVKD. The V gene lost 0 bases and the J gene lost 9 bases, with 11 bases spanning the gap. The CDR3 is 13 residues long. CDR3 DNA: TGTGCCATCAGTGAGTCCACCGTCTCGTCCCAGTACTTC. Translation gives CAISESTVSSQYF.

The J gene is TRBJ1-1, the V gene TRBV12-3 or TRBV12-4; D is unresolved. CDR3 size: 12 residues. V was shortened by 4 bases and J by 2 bases, with 5 bases between the two germline ends. The CDR3 nucleotides are TGTGCCAGCAGTTGGCCCAACACTGAAGCTTTCTTT. Residues: CASSWPNTEAFF.

This clonotype was counted a few times. The rearrangement uses TRBV20-1 and TRBJ2-3; no definite D call. Trimming took 5 bases from V and 2 from J, leaving 14 bases between them. The length of the CDR3 is 14 residues. Per germline, CDR1 DFQATT and CDR2 SNEGSKA (reference sequence). Written as DNA, the CDR3 is TGCAGTGCTCCTAAGGGCAGATCCACAGATACGCAGTATTTT. It translates to CSAPKGRSTDTQYF.

The chain links TRBV13 to TRBJ1-1; 8 positions agree with TRBD1. Germline trimming cut 3 bases from V and 1 base from J; bases unmatched to any gene: 4. CDR3 size: 15 residues. From germline, CDR1 is PRHDT and CDR2 FYEKMQ (reference sequence). CDR3 sequence (DNA): TGTGCCAGCAGCTTTCCCGGACAGGGGAACACTGAAGCTTTCTTT. It translates to CASSFPGQGNTEAFF.

V gene TRBV27 combines with J gene TRBJ2-1, with D perhaps matching TRBD1 (5 bases). Germline values: CDR1 MNHEY, CDR2 SMNVEV (reference sequence). This CDR3 is built from 15 residues. V was cut by 5 bases and J by 0 bases, with 11 bases left in between. The CDR3 here is CASSPRRDSYNEQFF. The CDR3 bases are TGTGCCAGCAGTCCCCGCAGGGACTCCTACAATGAGCAGTTCTTC.

V and J are TRBV6-2 or TRBV6-3 and TRBJ2-7; no clear D gene. Trimming removed 5 bases at V and 2 bases at J, with 13 bases between. The CDR3 covers 14 residues. In germline, CDR1 is MNHEY, CDR2 SVGEGT. CDR3: CASSTGLPTYEQYF. The CDR3 bases are TGTGCCAGCAGTACCGGCCTACCCACCTACGAGCAGTACTTC.

This clonotype was found a few times. One base away lies a much larger clone, so this may be a sequencing read error. The chain couples TRBV7-2 to TRBJ2-1, with 12 bases aligning to TRBD2. Near its end, the DNA agrees better with TRBJ2-7, so the J call may be wrong. Germline lookup yields CDR1 SGHTA and CDR2 FQGNSA. CDR3 length: 17 amino acids. The CDR3 coding sequence is TGTGCCAGCAGCTTAAGGTGGGAGACTAGCGGGAGCCATGAGCAGTACTTC. It codes for CASSLRWETSGSHEQYF.

The chain joins TRBV7-9 to TRBJ1-1, with D hard to call. The V and J ends lost 5 bases and 6 bases respectively, with 10 bases between them. CDR1 and CDR2 (germline): SEHNR, FQNEAQ (reference sequence). CDR3 length: 12 amino acids. The CDR3 sequence is CASSLGFSEAFF. The CDR3 bases are TGTGCCAGCAGCCTAGGGTTTTCTGAAGCTTTCTTT.

This chain uses TRBV6-5 with TRBJ2-7, with 9 bases matching TRBD2. This CDR3 region has 15 residues. CDR1 is MNHEY and CDR2 is SVGAGI in the germline V gene. V was pared by 6 bases and J by 2 bases, with 8 bases of the junction left unmatched. The CDR3 coding sequence is TGTGCCAGCAGCCACCCCGCTAGCGGGACCTACGAGCAGTACTTC. This codes for CASSHPASGTYEQYF.

The rearrangement links TRBV9 to TRBJ2-5; no reliable D call. The J call may be incorrect, as the DNA end agrees better with TRBJ2-1. Germline CDR1 is SGDLS and CDR2 is YYNGEE. CDR3 length: 15 residues. The CDR3 loop reads CASSVGGFWQETQFF. CDR3 DNA sequence: TGTGCCAGCAGCGTAGGGGGATTTTGGCAAGAGACCCAGTTCTTC.

This clonotype was detected only a few times. The CDR3 region has the DNA TGCAGCGTGCTAGCAGGCACAGATACGCAGTATTTT. Its translation is CSVLAGTDTQYF. This chain joins TRBV29-1 and TRBJ2-3, with a weak D call TRBD2 (5 bases). The CDR3 loop spans 12 amino acids. V gave up 6 bases and J gave up 1 base, with 8 bases separating them. Germline CDR1 SQVTM, CDR2 ANQGSEA.

The V gene is TRBV9, the J gene TRBJ2-3; weak D call: TRBD2 (5 bases). CDR1 and CDR2 from the germline V gene are SGDLS and YYNGEE. The CDR3 runs to 13 residues. The V gene lost 0 bases and the J gene lost 10 bases, with 12 bases spanning the gap. The CDR3: CASSVVEVAAQYF. The CDR3 DNA reads as TGTGCCAGCAGCGTAGTGGAGGTAGCAGCGCAGTATTTT.

Ten or more counts support this clonotype. The V call is TRBV6-2 or TRBV6-3, the J call TRBJ2-3; D is uncertain. Deletions cut 6 bases from V and 1 base from J, with 5 bases between. The CDR3 totals 12 residues. The germline V gene encodes CDR1 MNHEY and CDR2 SVGEGT. The CDR3 protein is CASSSRTDTQYF. The CDR3 region has the DNA TGTGCCAGCAGCTCCCGCACAGATACGCAGTATTTT.

This clonotype was seen a handful of times. The chain couples TRBV7-2 to TRBJ2-7; 12 bases map to TRBD2. Germline V CDR1 and CDR2: SGHTA, FQGNSA. The trim removed 5 bases at V and 7 bases at J, leaving 6 bases unmatched. The CDR3 spans 14 residues. CDR3 region: CASSATSGSWEQYF. The CDR3 DNA reads TGTGCCAGCAGCGCGACTAGCGGGAGTTGGGAGCAGTACTTC.

There are a few counts of this clonotype. The V gene is TRBV5-1, the J gene TRBJ2-5, with D unclear. CDR1 is SGHRS, CDR2 YFSETQ, per germline. Trimming stripped 3 bases from V and 5 bases from J, with 23 bases between. The CDR3 consists of 17 residues. The CDR3 here is CASSSAPSGSGWETQYF. The CDR3 region has the DNA TGCGCCAGCAGCTCTGCACCTTCCGGGTCCGGGTGGGAGACCCAGTACTTC.

This sequence joins TRBV3-1 and TRBJ2-7; D is perhaps TRBD1 (6 bases). The CDR3 contains 15 residues. The V and J ends lost 3 bases and 2 bases respectively, with 14 bases between them. Germline V gene data show CDR1 as LGHDT and CDR2 as YNNKEL (reference sequence). This CDR3 reads CASSQAGDVTYEQYF. DNA for the CDR3: TGTGCCAGCAGCCAGGCAGGGGATGTAACCTACGAGCAGTACTTC.

This clonotype was seen a handful of times. This chain connects TRBV6-2 or TRBV6-3 to TRBJ2-4, with 12 bases that match TRBD2. Germline CDR1 reads MNHEY; CDR2 reads SVGEGT. With 5 bases clipped from V and 8 bases from J, the junction kept 7 bases outside the gene matches. This CDR3 has 15 residues. As DNA, the CDR3 is TGTGCCAGCAGTCTTCGACTAGCGGGAGACGACATTCAGTACTTC. Protein sequence: CASSLRLAGDDIQYF.

This clonotype was detected a few times. V is TRBV3-1 and J is TRBJ1-4; maybe TRBD1 (5 bases). The germline V gene has CDR1 LGHDT and CDR2 YNNKEL (reference sequence). The CDR3 is made up of 16 amino acids. V lost 0 bases and J lost 7, with 15 bases in between. The CDR3 coding sequence is TGTGCCAGCAGCCAAGATGGGGGGACTGCGGGTGAAAAACTGTTTTTT. This encodes CASSQDGGTAGEKLFF.

This clonotype was counted a few times. The J gene is TRBJ2-3, the V gene TRBV4-2, with 13 bases fitting TRBD2. Germline V gives CDR1 LGHNA, CDR2 YNFKEQ. The CDR3 has 18 amino acids. J gave up 4 bases and V 1 base, and 8 bases lay outside the gene matches. The CDR3 DNA reads as TGTGCCAGCAGCCAAGCCGGACTAGCGGGAGAGTGGTCAGATACGCAGTATTTT. Translating it yields CASSQAGLAGEWSDTQYF.

This clonotype has a handful of counts. J is TRBJ2-7 and V is TRBV29-1; TRBD1 agrees at 7 bases. CDR1 and CDR2 (germline): SQVTM, ANQGSEA. V trimming: 5 bases; J trimming: 3 bases; junction bases outside the gene matches: 10. The CDR3 runs 14 residues. Here the CDR3 DNA reads TGCAGCGTTATAGGACAGGTTGGAGACTACGAGCAGTACTTC. Protein: CSVIGQVGDYEQYF.